This T cell receptor beta chain was sequenced for a study of blood T cell repertoires in COVID-19. Trimming cost V 2 bases and J 3 bases, with 8 bases left between them. This CDR3 has 13 amino acids. Germline V gene sequence: CDR1 MNHEY, CDR2 SMNVEV (reference sequence). Cohort placement rested on clinical history that participants reported themselves. Generated by immunoSEQ multiplex PCR, the TCRdb table keeps only in-frame clones and is missing some. The data hold 200,000 to 250,000 clones, with about 85% observed a single time. This clone has more than one count but fewer than ten. The TCR sequence derives from a woman aged 25 to 45 with acute COVID-19. The chain has TRBV27 and TRBJ2-7; D call uncertain. Material: PBMCs or T cells enriched from blood (not recorded which). The CDR3 spells CASSLESNYEQYF. For the CDR3, the DNA is TGTGCCAGCAGTTTAGAGTCCAACTACGAGCAGTACTTC.